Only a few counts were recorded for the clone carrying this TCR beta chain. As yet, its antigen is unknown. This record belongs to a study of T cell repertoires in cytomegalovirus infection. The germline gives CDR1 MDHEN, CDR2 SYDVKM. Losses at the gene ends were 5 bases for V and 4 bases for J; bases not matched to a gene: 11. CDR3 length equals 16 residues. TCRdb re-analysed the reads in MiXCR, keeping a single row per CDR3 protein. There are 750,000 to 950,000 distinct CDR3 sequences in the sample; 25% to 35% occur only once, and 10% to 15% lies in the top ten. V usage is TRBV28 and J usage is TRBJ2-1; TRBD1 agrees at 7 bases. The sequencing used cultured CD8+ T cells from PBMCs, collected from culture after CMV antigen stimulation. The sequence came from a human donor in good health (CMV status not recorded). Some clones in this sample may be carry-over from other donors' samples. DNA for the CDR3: TGTGCCAGCAGTACGGCCGGGACAGCTAATTACAATGAGCAGTTCTTC. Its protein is CASSTAGTANYNEQFF. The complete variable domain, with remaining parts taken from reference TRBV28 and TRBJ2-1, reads DVKVTQSSRYLVKRTGEKVFLECVQDMDHENMFWYRQDPGLGLRLIYFSYDVKMKEKGDIPEGYSVSREKKERFSLILESASTNQTSMYLCASSTAGTANYNEQFFGPGTRLTVL.